The entry below gives a single T cell receptor beta chain sequence along with its context. The CDR3 totals 15 residues. The V end lost 6 bases, the J end lost 2 bases, and 14 bases lay between the germline ends. Germline loops: CDR1 LNHDA, CDR2 SQIVND (reference sequence). The sample originates from a study of cytomegalovirus exposure and HLA in healthy donors. PCR was performed using 60 Vbeta and 13 Jbeta primers. Using immunoSEQ multiplex PCR, the repertoire was profiled, and TCRdb retains in-frame clones only, with some absent. This table holds 150,000 to 200,000 clones, 65% to 85% found once. Sequenced sample: PBMCs. This chain links TRBV19 with TRBJ1-5, with D tentatively TRBD1 (6 bases). This sequence originates from a woman between 18 and 29 years old in good health and CMV-seronegative. The CDR3 spells CASSRGGRGNQPQHF. CDR3 in DNA: TGTGCCAGTAGCCGAGGGGGTCGTGGCAATCAGCCCCAGCATTTT.